The present entry profiles one T cell receptor (beta chain) with its context. This clone was detected a few times. The antigen it recognizes is unknown. No qualities accompany the bases; no much larger clone lies one base away. This specimen comes from a study of blood T cell repertoires in COVID-19 (dated by TCRdb to about 2020). Background on the whole study: Collaborator samples came from the United States, Italy and Spain and covered acute and convalescent phases of COVID-19. Deeply sampled blood TCRbeta repertoires from subjects exposed to, actively infected with, or recovered from COVID-19 were included in the dataset. Sample metadata almost always included a de-identified subject ID, COVID-19 status, age in years and sex. The prospective study material was composed of cDNA or gDNA derived from T cells, B-cell-depleted T cells, or PBMCs. Where available, HLA class I and class II types were obtained from metadata supplied by the sample provider rather than from assay-based typing. The repertoires were released in a freely available public database meant as a resource for research on the immune response to SARS-CoV-2. Samples came from the ongoing ImmuneRACE study (first 160 participants) plus 1,254 subjects from 6 global collaborators. Broader findings and caveats from the paper: The quantity of clinical and demographic metadata differed by source and by participant and was supplied without curation.

Collaborating institutions collected whole blood in K2EDTA tubes following their own protocols. Collaborator samples were shipped for TCRbeta analysis as frozen whole blood, isolated PBMCs, or DNA extracted from either sample type. The immunoSEQ Assay, a bias-controlled multiplex PCR, was used to amplify TCRbeta CDR3 regions from genomic DNA. On the study's bioinformatics: Nucleated cell counts per sample were estimated from amplification of reference gene primers within the assay. To quantify the absolute abundance of each unique TCRbeta CDR3 rearrangement, sequence reads were collapsed and filtered. For each sample, productive Simpson clonality was calculated by taking the square root of Simpson's diversity index across productive rearrangements. TCRdb mirrors the immuneACCESS table, restricted to in-frame sequences. Some clones are absent from its copies; in checked studies, under half trace to an unresolved V gene, and the reason for the others is unknown. V and J calls and clone size are copied from that table; D and trimming were computed from the DNA. For this sample there are under 70,000 clones; around 89% appear just once. The ten largest clones add up to about 13% of the sample.

Reading from cysteine to phenylalanine, the CDR3 counts 18 amino acids. Solely the CDR3 DNA is kept, with 54 bases framed from the first base. V loses 3 bases, J loses 7 bases, and the germline ends lie 27 bases apart. The CDR1 and CDR2 encoded by the germline V gene are SGHAT and FQNNGV. Recombination joined TRBV11-2 with TRBJ2-5; tentative D gene TRBD2, with 6 bases matching. Sample: peripheral blood. This sequence was found in a man in his sixties with active COVID-19. CDR3 region: CASSLPPWSQRVRRTQYF. The nucleotide sequence reads TGTGCCAGCAGCTTGCCCCCGTGGAGTCAGCGGGTAAGAAGGACCCAGTACTTC. Full variable domain (CDR3 extended with the reference TRBV11-2 and TRBJ2-5 proteins): EAGVAQSPRYKIIEKRQSVAFWCNPISGHATLYWYQQILGQGPKLLIQFQNNGVVDDSQLPKDRFSAERLKGVDSTLKIQPAKLEDSAVYLCASSLPPWSQRVRRTQYFGPGTRLLVL.